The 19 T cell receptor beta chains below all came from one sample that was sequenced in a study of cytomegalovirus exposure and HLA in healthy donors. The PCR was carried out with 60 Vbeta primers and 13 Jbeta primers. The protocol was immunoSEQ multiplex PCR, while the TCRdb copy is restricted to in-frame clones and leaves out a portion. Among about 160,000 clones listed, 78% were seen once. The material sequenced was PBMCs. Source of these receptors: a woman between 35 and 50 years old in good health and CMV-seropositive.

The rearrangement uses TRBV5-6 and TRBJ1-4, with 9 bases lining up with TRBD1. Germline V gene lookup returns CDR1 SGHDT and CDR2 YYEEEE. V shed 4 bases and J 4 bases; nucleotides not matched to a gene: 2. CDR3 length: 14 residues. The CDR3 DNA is TGTGCCAGCAGCCCGGGACAGGGTAATGAAAAACTGTTTTTT. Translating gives CASSPGQGNEKLFF.

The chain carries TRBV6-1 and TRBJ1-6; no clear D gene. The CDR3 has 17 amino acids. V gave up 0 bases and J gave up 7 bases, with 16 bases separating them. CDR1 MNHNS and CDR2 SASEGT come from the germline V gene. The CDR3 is CASSEARGGTWNSPLHF. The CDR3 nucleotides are TGTGCCAGCAGTGAAGCCCGGGGAGGTACGTGGAATTCACCCCTCCACTTT.

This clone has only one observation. This chain's CDR3 is CASSQPNTGGTGIQYF. The CDR3 DNA reads as TGTGCCAGCAGCCAACCTAACACCGGGGGGACAGGCATTCAGTACTTC. V gene TRBV4-2 combines with J gene TRBJ2-4; D may be TRBD1 (8 bases). V dropped 2 bases and J dropped 9 bases, with 20 bases sitting between them. Germline CDR1 and CDR2: LGHNA and YNFKEQ. This CDR3 spans 16 amino acids.

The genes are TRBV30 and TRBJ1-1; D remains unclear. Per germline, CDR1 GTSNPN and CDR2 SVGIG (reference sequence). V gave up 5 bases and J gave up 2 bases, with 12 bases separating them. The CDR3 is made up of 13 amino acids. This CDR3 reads CAWSFGVNTEAFF. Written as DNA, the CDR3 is TGTGCCTGGTCCTTCGGAGTCAACACTGAAGCTTTCTTT.

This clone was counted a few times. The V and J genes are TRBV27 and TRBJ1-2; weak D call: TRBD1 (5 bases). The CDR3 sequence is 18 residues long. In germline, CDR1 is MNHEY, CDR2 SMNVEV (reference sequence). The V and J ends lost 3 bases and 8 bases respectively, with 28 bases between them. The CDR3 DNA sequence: TGTGCCAGCAGTTTCCTCACAGGTACCGGCTTCTATGGTCTCGGCTACACCTTC. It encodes CASSFLTGTGFYGLGYTF.

The CDR3 here is CASSLIRDNYEQYF. For the CDR3, the DNA is TGTGCCAGCAGCTTAATACGGGACAACTACGAGCAGTACTTC. The chain combines TRBV7-2 with TRBJ2-7, with a weak D call TRBD1 (6 bases). CDR3 length: 14 residues. Germline values: CDR1 SGHTA, CDR2 FQGNSA. V was clipped by 2 bases and J by 3 bases, with 11 bases between them.

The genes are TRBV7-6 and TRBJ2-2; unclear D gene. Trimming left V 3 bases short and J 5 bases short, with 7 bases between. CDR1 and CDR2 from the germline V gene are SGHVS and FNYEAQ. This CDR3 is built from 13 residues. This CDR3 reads CASSFRGTGELFF. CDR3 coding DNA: TGTGCCAGCAGCTTCCGCGGAACCGGGGAGCTGTTTTTT.

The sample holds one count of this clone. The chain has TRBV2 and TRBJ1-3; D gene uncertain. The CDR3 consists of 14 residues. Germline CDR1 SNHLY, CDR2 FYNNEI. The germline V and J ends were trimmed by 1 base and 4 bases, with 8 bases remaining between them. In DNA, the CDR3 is TGTGCCAGCAGTGAAGTGCAGGTCGGAAACACCATATATTTT. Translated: CASSEVQVGNTIYF.

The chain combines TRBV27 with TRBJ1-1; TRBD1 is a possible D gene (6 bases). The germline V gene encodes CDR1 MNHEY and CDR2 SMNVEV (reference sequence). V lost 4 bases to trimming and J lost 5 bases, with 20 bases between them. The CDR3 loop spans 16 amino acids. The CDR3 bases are TGTGCCAGCAGTTACGACCTGGGGGGGCGGTGGACTGAAGCTTTCTTT. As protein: CASSYDLGGRWTEAFF.

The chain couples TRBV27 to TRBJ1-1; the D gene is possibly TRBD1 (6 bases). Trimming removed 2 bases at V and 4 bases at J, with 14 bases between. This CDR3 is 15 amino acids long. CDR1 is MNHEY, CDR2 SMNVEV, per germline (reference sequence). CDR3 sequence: CASSLRVGGSTEAFF. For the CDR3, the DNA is TGTGCCAGCAGTTTACGGGTAGGGGGATCCACTGAAGCTTTCTTT.

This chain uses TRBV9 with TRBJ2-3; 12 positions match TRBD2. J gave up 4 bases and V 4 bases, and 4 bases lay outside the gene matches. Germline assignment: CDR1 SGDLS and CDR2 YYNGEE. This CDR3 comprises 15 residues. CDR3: CASSLAGGFADTQYF. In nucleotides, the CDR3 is TGTGCCAGCAGCCTAGCGGGGGGGTTTGCAGATACGCAGTATTTT.

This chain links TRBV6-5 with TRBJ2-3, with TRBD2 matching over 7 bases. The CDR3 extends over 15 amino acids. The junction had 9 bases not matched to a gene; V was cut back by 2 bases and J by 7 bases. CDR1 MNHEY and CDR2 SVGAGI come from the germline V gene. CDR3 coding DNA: TGTGCCAGCAGTTACCCCACCGGGGGGACGCATACGCAGTATTTT. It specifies CASSYPTGGTHTQYF.

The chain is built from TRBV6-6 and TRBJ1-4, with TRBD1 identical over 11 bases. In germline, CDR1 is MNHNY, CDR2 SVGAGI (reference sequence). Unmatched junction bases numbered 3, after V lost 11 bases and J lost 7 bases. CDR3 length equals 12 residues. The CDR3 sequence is CASGQGGEKLFF. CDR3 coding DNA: TGTGCCTCGGGACAGGGGGGTGAAAAACTGTTTTTT.

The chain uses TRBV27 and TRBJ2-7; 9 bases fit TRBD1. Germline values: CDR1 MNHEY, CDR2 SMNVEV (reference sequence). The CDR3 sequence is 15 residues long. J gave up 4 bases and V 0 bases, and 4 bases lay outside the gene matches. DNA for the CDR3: TGTGCCAGCAGTTTATCGGGACAGGGATGGTACGAGCAGTACTTC. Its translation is CASSLSGQGWYEQYF.

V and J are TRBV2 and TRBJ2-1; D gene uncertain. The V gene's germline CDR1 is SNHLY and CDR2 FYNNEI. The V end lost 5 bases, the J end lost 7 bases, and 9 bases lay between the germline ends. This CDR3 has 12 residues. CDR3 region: CASSPSANEQFF. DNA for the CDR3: TGTGCCAGCAGTCCTAGTGCTAATGAGCAGTTCTTC.

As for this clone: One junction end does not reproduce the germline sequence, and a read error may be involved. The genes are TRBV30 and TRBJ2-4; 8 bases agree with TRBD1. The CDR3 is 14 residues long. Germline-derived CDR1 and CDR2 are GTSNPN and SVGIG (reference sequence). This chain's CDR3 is CAWSRGRGKNSQYF. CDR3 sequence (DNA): TGTGCCTGGAGCAGGGGGCGCGGCAAAAACAGTCAGTACTTC.

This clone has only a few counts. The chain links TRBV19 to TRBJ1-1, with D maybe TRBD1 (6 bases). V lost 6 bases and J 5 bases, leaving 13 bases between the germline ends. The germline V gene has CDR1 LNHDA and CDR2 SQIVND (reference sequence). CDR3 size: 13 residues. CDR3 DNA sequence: TGTGCCAGTAGCCGGACAGTACGGACTGAAGCTTTCTTT. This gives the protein CASSRTVRTEAFF.

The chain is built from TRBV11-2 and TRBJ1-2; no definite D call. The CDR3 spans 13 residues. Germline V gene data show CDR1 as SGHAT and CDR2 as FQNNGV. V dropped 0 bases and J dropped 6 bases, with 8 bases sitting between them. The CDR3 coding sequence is TGTGCCAGCAGCTTAGATCAGTCTGATGGCTACACCTTC. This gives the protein CASSLDQSDGYTF.

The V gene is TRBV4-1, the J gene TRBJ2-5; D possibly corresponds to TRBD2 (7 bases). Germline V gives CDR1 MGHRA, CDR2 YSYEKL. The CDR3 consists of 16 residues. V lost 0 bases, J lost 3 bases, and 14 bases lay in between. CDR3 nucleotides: TGCGCCAGCAGCCAAGATCAGGCGGGGGCAAAAGAGACCCAGTACTTC. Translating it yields CASSQDQAGAKETQYF.